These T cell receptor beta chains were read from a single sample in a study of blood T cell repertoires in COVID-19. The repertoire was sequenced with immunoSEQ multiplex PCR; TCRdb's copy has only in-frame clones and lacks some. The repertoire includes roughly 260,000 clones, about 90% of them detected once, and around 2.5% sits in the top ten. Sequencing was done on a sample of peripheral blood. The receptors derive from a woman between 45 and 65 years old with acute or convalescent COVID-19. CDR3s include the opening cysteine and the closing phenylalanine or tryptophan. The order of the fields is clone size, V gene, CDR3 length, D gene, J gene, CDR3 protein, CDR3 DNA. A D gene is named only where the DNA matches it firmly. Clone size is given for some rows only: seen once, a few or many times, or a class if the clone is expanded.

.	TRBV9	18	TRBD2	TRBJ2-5	CASSYGLAGSLGEETQYF	TGTGCCAGCAGTTACGGACTAGCGGGATCCCTTGGTGAAGAGACCCAGTACTTC
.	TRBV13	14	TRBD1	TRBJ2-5	CASSRGQGGETQYF	TGTGCCAGCAGCCGGGGACAGGGAGGAGAGACCCAGTACTTC
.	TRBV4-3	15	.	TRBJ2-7	CASSQDRELALEQYF	TGCGCCAGCAGCCAAGATAGGGAGCTAGCTCTCGAGCAGTACTTC
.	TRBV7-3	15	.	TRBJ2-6	CASTAGHSGANVLTF	TGTGCCAGCACAGCAGGTCACTCTGGGGCCAACGTCCTGACTTTC
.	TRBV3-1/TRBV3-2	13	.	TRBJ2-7	CASSRRDQYEQYF	TGTGCCAGCAGCCGGAGGGACCAGTACGAGCAGTACTTC
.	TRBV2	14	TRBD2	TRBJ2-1	CASSEGGRIGEQFF	TGTGCCAGCAGTGAGGGCGGGAGAATCGGTGAGCAGTTCTTC
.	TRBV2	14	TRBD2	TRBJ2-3	CASSSSGRTDTQYF	TGTGCCAGCAGCTCTAGCGGGAGGACAGATACGCAGTATTTT
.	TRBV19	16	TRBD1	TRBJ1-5	CASSPHRGQSNQPQHF	TGTGCCAGTAGTCCCCACAGGGGGCAAAGCAATCAGCCCCAGCATTTT
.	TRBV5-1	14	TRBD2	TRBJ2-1	CASSSTSGSDEQFF	TGCGCCAGCAGCTCCACTAGCGGGAGTGATGAGCAGTTCTTC
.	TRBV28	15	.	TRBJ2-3	CASSLRIRGLDTQYF	TGTGCCAGCAGTTTGCGGATTCGGGGTCTAGATACGCAGTATTTT
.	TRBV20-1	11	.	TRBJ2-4	CSARSPGDQYF	TGCAGTGCTAGATCTCCGGGAGATCAGTACTTC
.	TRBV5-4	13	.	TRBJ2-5	CASSDILQETQYF	TGTGCCAGCAGCGATATACTTCAAGAGACCCAGTACTTC
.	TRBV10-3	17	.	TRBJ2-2	CAASDDRPDTNTGELFF	TGTGCCGCGTCCGATGACAGGCCCGATACGAACACCGGGGAGCTGTTTTTT
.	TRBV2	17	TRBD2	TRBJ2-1	CASYNRASGSWGNEQFF	TGTGCCAGTTATAACAGGGCAAGCGGGAGTTGGGGCAATGAGCAGTTCTTC
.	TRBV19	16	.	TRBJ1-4	CASSPWRQLAIEKLFF	TGTGCCAGTAGTCCTTGGCGGCAGTTGGCAATTGAAAAACTGTTTTTT
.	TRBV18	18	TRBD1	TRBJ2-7	CASSPRPTRGQGAVEQYF	TGTGCCAGCTCACCACGCCCGACCAGGGGACAGGGGGCGGTCGAGCAGTACTTC
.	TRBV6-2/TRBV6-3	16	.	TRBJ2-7	CASSYPTGARTYEQYF	TGTGCCAGCAGTTACCCCACGGGTGCCCGTACCTACGAGCAGTACTTC
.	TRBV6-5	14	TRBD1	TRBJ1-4	CASSLGQGSEKLFF	TGTGCCAGCAGCCTGGGACAGGGAAGTGAAAAACTGTTTTTT
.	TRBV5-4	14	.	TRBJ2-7	CASSPRDSPYEQYF	TGTGCCAGCAGCCCACGGGACTCGCCCTACGAGCAGTACTTC
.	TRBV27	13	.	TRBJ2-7	CASSRPGSYEQYF	TGTGCCAGCAGTCGACCGGGCTCCTACGAGCAGTACTTC
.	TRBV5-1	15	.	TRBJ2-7	CASSLGLQGGYEQYF	TGCGCCAGCAGCTTGGGGTTACAGGGTGGCTACGAGCAGTACTTC
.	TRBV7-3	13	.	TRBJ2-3	CASSLPGGDTQYF	TGTGCCAGCAGCTTACCCGGGGGAGATACGCAGTATTTT
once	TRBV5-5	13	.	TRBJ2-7	CASSLRYSYEQYF	TGTGCCAGCAGCTTGCGCTACTCCTACGAGCAGTACTTC
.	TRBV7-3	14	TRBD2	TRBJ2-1	CASSFLAGGDEQFF	TGTGCCAGCAGCTTTCTAGCGGGAGGGGATGAGCAGTTCTTC